Ten or more counts support the clone carrying this T cell receptor beta chain. Authors of the study amplified TCR beta CDR3 regions from RNA transcripts. The study used the HTBI primer set for a first-round RT-PCR of the TCR CDR3. In TCRdb, the multiplex PCR reads were re-called with MiXCR into one record per CDR3 protein. The data hold fewer than 400,000 distinct CDR3 sequences, with over 15% observed a single time. The entry originates in a study of T cells in Graves' hyperthyroidism and ophthalmopathy. The receptor was isolated from a man aged 25 to 40 with Graves' hyperthyroidism. Sequenced material: blood.

DNA of the CDR3: TGTGCCAGCAGTTCCAATACGCAGTATTTT. Protein sequence: CASSSNTQYF. The chain links TRBV12-3 or TRBV12-4 to TRBJ2-3; D call uncertain. CDR3 length equals 10 residues. Trimming stripped 4 bases from V and 7 bases from J, with 3 bases between.